This T cell receptor beta chain was retrieved from a study of cytomegalovirus exposure and HLA in healthy donors. Study findings and constraints: Some V segments could not be told apart, so they were left out, TRBV6-2 and TRBV6-3 among them. Presence/absence analysis assumed near-uniform sequencing depth across donors. The study listed around 150 cytomegalovirus-associated TCR beta chains.

The CDR3 is 17 amino acids. Germline trimming cut 1 base from V and 6 bases from J; bases unmatched to any gene: 10. Germline V CDR1 and CDR2: SGHDT, YYEEEE. PCR amplification relied on 60 Vbeta primers (plus 13 Jbeta primers). Sequencing used immunoSEQ multiplex PCR; TCRdb keeps in-frame clones, though not all of them. Among 150,000 to 200,000 clones listed, approximately 86% were seen once. On this clone: The antigen is not known.

The sample consisted of PBMCs. The receptor was derived from a young woman in good health and CMV-seronegative. The chain combines TRBV5-6 with TRBJ2-2; 9 nucleotides agree with TRBD2. The CDR3 DNA reads as TGTGCCAGCAGCTTGTGGACTAGCGTCTACCGCGCCGGGGAGCTGTTTTTT. It translates to CASSLWTSVYRAGELFF.